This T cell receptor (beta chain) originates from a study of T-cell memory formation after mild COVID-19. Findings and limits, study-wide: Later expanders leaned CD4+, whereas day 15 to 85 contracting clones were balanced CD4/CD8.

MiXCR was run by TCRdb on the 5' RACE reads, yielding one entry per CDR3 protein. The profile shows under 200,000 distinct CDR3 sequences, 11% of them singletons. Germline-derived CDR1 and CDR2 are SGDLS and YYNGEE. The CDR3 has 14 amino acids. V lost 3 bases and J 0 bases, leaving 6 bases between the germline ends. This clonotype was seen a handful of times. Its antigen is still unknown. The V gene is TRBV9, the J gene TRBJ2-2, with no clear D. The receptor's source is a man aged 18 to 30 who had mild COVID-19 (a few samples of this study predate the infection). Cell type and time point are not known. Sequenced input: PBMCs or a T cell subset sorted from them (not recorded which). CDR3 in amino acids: CASSGPPNTGELFF. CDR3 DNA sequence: TGTGCCAGCAGCGGACCTCCGAACACCGGGGAGCTGTTTTTT. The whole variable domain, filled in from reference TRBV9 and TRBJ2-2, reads DSGVTQTPKHLITATGQRVTLRCSPRSGDLSVYWYQQSLDQGLQFLIQYYNGEERAKGNILERFSAQQFPDLHSELNLSSLELGDSALYFCASSGPPNTGELFFGEGSRLTVL.